The next 11 T cell receptor beta chains were all read from a single sample in a study of blood T cell repertoires in COVID-19. The table came from immunoSEQ multiplex PCR; TCRdb's copy has only in-frame clones and leaves some out. This table holds about 270,000 clones, approximately 90% found once. Sequences were obtained from PBMCs or T cells enriched from blood (not recorded which). These receptors came from a middle-aged man who had been exposed to COVID-19.

The V and J genes are TRBV29-1 and TRBJ2-1; maybe TRBD1 (6 bases). The ends were cut back, 4 bases at V and 6 bases at J, with 22 bases in the middle. CDR1 SQVTM and CDR2 ANQGSEA come from the germline V gene. The length of the CDR3 is 16 residues. Here the CDR3 reads CSVGRLPGARGNEQFF. For the CDR3, the DNA is TGCAGCGTTGGTAGACTCCCAGGGGCACGCGGCAATGAGCAGTTCTTC.

This rearrangement joins TRBV28 to TRBJ2-7; D might be TRBD1 (6 bases). CDR3 length: 17 residues. With 1 base removed from V and 7 bases from J, the gap between germline ends came to 23 bases. The germline gives CDR1 MDHEN, CDR2 SYDVKM. For the CDR3, the DNA is TGTGCCAGCAGTTTATATTCGGGACAAGGAGCCAACCGGGAGCAGTACTTC. This gives the protein CASSLYSGQGANREQYF.

J is TRBJ2-2 and V is TRBV7-8; the D gene is possibly TRBD1 (5 bases). The CDR3 length is 20 residues. V shed 3 bases and J shed 3 bases, with 26 bases lying between them. Germline CDR1 and CDR2: SGHVS and FQNEAQ. CDR3 sequence reads: CASSFPGWSFELADTGELFF. The CDR3 DNA is TGTGCCAGCAGCTTCCCAGGGTGGTCTTTTGAATTGGCGGACACCGGGGAGCTGTTTTTT.

V and J are TRBV19 and TRBJ2-1; TRBD2 matches 13 bases. CDR3 length equals 14 residues. The V and J ends lost 6 bases and 10 bases, in that order; junction bases with no gene match: 6. The germline CDR1 and CDR2 sequences are LNHDA and SQIVND (reference sequence). The CDR3 DNA reads TGTGCCAGTAGAGCGTCGGGACTAGCGGGAGAGCAGTTCTTC. Translated, it gives CASRASGLAGEQFF.

The rearrangement joins TRBV15 to TRBJ1-5; D possibly corresponds to TRBD1 (5 bases). V dropped 0 bases and J dropped 2 bases, with 14 bases sitting between them. Germline values: CDR1 LNHNV, CDR2 YYDKDF (reference sequence). The CDR3 runs to 17 residues. CDR3 in DNA: TGTGCCACCAGCAGAGATGGCCAGGGTCTCGGCAATCAGCCCCAGCATTTT. As protein: CATSRDGQGLGNQPQHF. Using reference TRBV15 and TRBJ1-5 for the parts outside the CDR3, the full variable domain is DAMVIQNPRYQVTQFGKPVTLSCSQTLNHNVMYWYQQKSSQAPKLLFHYYDKDFNNEADTPDNFQSRRPNTSFCFLDIRSPGLGDTAMYLCATSRDGQGLGNQPQHFGDGTRLSIL.

This chain's CDR3 is CAISVAGVVREQYF. In DNA form, the CDR3 reads TGTGCCATCAGTGTAGCGGGAGTTGTTCGTGAGCAGTACTTC. The rearrangement uses TRBV10-3 and TRBJ2-7; 9 nucleotides align to TRBD2. This CDR3 has 14 residues. Germline assignment: CDR1 ENHRY and CDR2 SYGVKD. The V gene end was trimmed by 4 bases and the J gene end by 7 bases; junction bases not matched to a gene: 8.

CDR3 sequence (DNA): TGTGCCAGCAGTTTATCCGCACAGTTCTCCTACGAGCAGTACTTC. This translates into CASSLSAQFSYEQYF. The chain has TRBV27 and TRBJ2-7; D not certain. The V gene lost 0 bases and the J gene lost 0 bases, with 9 bases spanning the gap. Germline V gene data show CDR1 as MNHEY and CDR2 as SMNVEV (reference sequence). CDR3 length: 15 residues.

The V and J genes are TRBV7-2 and TRBJ1-2, with TRBD1 identical over 8 bases. CDR1 is SGHTA and CDR2 is FQGNSA in the germline V gene. The CDR3 has 13 amino acids. Trimming cost V 6 bases and J 8 bases; bases outside gene matches: 8. CDR3 sequence reads: CASSLTGGRGYTF. CDR3 bases: TGTGCCAGCAGTTTAACAGGGGGTCGCGGCTACACCTTC.

This clone has just one count. The chain combines TRBV5-1 with TRBJ2-2; 12 nucleotides align to TRBD2. Trimming took 4 bases from V and 7 from J; bases not matched to a gene: 8. CDR1 and CDR2 from the germline V gene are SGHRS and YFSETQ. The CDR3 is 16 amino acids. CDR3: CASSPGLAGMGGELFF. CDR3 DNA: TGCGCCAGCAGCCCCGGACTAGCGGGGATGGGCGGGGAGCTGTTTTTT.

V usage is TRBV7-9 and J usage is TRBJ2-3; TRBD2 might be the D (5 bases). The CDR3 loop spans 14 amino acids. Deletions cut 2 bases from V and 4 bases from J, with 10 bases between. CDR1 and CDR2 from the germline V gene are SEHNR and FQNEAQ (reference sequence). The CDR3 region is CASSLSRGPDTQYF. The CDR3, as DNA: TGTGCCAGCAGCTTATCAAGAGGGCCAGATACGCAGTATTTT.

For this clone: Additional DNA sequences in this sample encode the identical CDR3. V and J are TRBV30 and TRBJ1-1; TRBD1 matches 8 bases. After removal of 2 bases from V and 1 base from J, the junction contained 6 bases not matched to a gene. The CDR3 spans 15 residues. In germline, CDR1 is GTSNPN, CDR2 SVGIG (reference sequence). The CDR3 coding sequence is TGTGCCTGGAGTTACGCCGGGACAGGGAACACTGAAGCTTTCTTT. Translating gives CAWSYAGTGNTEAFF.